The entry that follows covers one T cell receptor (beta chain) sequence. Using a J-beta primer mix together with a sample-barcoded 5' primer, a second PCR was run for roughly 6 to 12 cycles. TCRdb reanalysed the 5' RACE reads using MiXCR and keeps one entry per CDR3 protein. The table records some 1.6 million distinct CDR3 sequences, 30% to 40% of them present only once. The CDR3 has 14 residues. Germline CDR1 is LGHNA and CDR2 is YNFKEQ. The V and J ends lost 0 bases and 6 bases respectively, with 9 bases between them. The data stem from a study of blood T cells in healthy people across ages. Specimen: blood. The V gene is TRBV4-2, the J gene TRBJ2-4, with D maybe TRBD2 (6 bases). The receptor was isolated from a woman in her twenties or thirties in good health. The CDR3 is CASSQEGTGNIQYF. CDR3 sequence (DNA): TGTGCCAGCAGCCAAGAAGGGACTGGAAACATTCAGTACTTC.